This T cell receptor (beta chain) was captured by sequencing in a study of PD-1 blockade in mismatch repair-deficient tumors. CDR3 length: 17 amino acids. Germline lookup yields CDR1 SGHNT and CDR2 YYREEE (reference sequence). With V trimmed by 5 bases and J by 4 bases, 14 bases remained unmatched. Produced via immunoSEQ multiplex PCR; TCRdb's table is partial and in-frame only. In the table there are 14,000 or so clones, 75% to 85% of which are singletons. The source is an adult with mismatch repair-deficient cancer. The specimen was PBMCs, collected less than 15 weeks after starting pembrolizumab. V gene TRBV5-4 combines with J gene TRBJ2-2, with 7 nucleotides matching TRBD2. This CDR3 is CASSSKIAGATTGELFF. In nucleotides, the CDR3 is TGTGCCAGCAGTTCGAAGATAGCGGGTGCGACCACCGGGGAGCTGTTTTTT.